Below, one TCR beta chain is given with its context. The antigen it binds to is not known. Qualities for individual bases were not recorded, and no much larger clone is one base off. This entry comes from a study of cytomegalovirus exposure and HLA in healthy donors (dated by TCRdb to the late 2010s). For the study in its entirety: In an earlier analysis of several hundred of the donors, around 290 Gb of sequence data and some 100 million unique TCR beta sequences from 180 million or so T cells were reported. Roughly 300 gigabases of sequencing data and around 88 million unique TCR sequences made up an early release that covered about 640 HLA-typed donors. The genetic ancestry cluster associated with self-reported Caucasian donors included 81% of the 398 genotyped donors. The study aimed to test whether signatures of past pathogen exposure could be identified by cataloging public T cell receptors. The T cell repertoires of some 700 subjects were profiled by immunosequencing and related to cytomegalovirus serostatus. Along with the approximately 700-subject first cohort, a separate validation cohort of over a hundred different subjects was used. High-throughput TCR immunosequencing, statistical association of individual TCRs with disease status, and machine learning were combined to predict cytomegalovirus infection status. To study patterns of TCR occurrence, a later analysis re-analyzed previously published TCR beta repertoires from just over 650 donors and added high-resolution HLA genotyping. In the later analysis, no new phenotypic data were used to find candidate immune exposures; instead, reliance was placed on TCR beta sequences and their occurrence across donors. An earlier analysis of some 600 of the donors applied high-throughput TCR beta sequencing to assess whether each TCR beta V gene segment acted as functional or pseudogenic. Alongside the repertoire data, information on donor age, sex, ethnicity and CMV serostatus was compiled. In a later genetic analysis, genome-wide SNP genotypes for about 65% of the roughly 670 donors were used, and that subset was treated as a discovery cohort. All discovery cohort repertoires had been generated using a single sequencing platform. HLA typing included class I and class II loci at four-digit resolution. Typing coverage differed by locus: A, B, C, DRB1 and DQB1 were typed in roughly 620-630 donors, DQA1 in approximately 520, DPA1 in over 600, and DPB1 in just under 490. Roughly five DR-DQ haplotypes were handled as single units for association and clustering, since linkage in the cohort was strong. Among roughly 370 genotyped donors of the cohort, an average of roughly 240,000 unique TCR beta nucleotide sequences were sequenced per donor, around 20% of them non-productive.

From its cysteine to its phenylalanine, the CDR3 spans 15 amino acids. Only the CDR3 DNA stays, 45 bases, in frame from base 1. V is trimmed back by 6 bases and J by 7 bases, and the junction contains 8 bases that no gene match accounts for. Per the germline V gene (reference sequence), LNHDA is the CDR1 and SQIVND is the CDR2. Libraries were made using the immunoSEQ multiplex PCR assay. For the multiplex PCR, a mixture combining 60 forward primers for TCR Vbeta segments and 13 reverse primers for TCR Jbeta segments was used. The CDR3 region of rearranged TCR beta genes was amplified from genomic DNA with a multiplex PCR assay. On the Illumina HiSeq System, the amplified TCR beta libraries were sequenced as 87-base-pair reads. For the original study's pipeline: A later analysis counted 75 million to 100 million unique TCR beta chains across the 650 to 800 repertoires, and some 12 million of these chains were shared by at least two donors. To remove PCR and sequencing errors, raw reads were error-corrected and collapsed into unique sequences using a nearest-neighbor algorithm that merged closely related sequences. Alignment of CDR3 sequences to IMGT reference sequences was used to assign V, D and J gene segments. Each retained sequence needed at least a six-nucleotide match to both a V gene segment and a J gene segment. Rearrangements were called productive when the CDR3 lacked stop codons and stayed in frame with V and J; all others were non-productive. Following IMGT convention, CDR3 was defined as the stretch from the second conserved V-encoded cysteine up to the conserved J-encoded phenylalanine. Sequences without an unambiguous match to a single V gene segment were excluded from the earlier analysis of a few hundred of the donors. An earlier analysis of 550 to 650 of the donors classified V segments as functional when productive rearrangements were above 56.7% and as segregating when the standard deviation between donors was above 5%. A statistical classification framework was built for diagnosing cytomegalovirus status from the catalog of TCR beta chain sequences. V and J gene assignment, in a later analysis, came from comparing TCR nucleotide sequences with IMGT/GENE-DB human TR gene sequences. The TCRdist pipeline was used in a later analysis to assign CDR3 sequences and most-parsimonious VDJ recombination scenarios. In a later analysis, every TCR beta chain was defined by the combination of its CDR3 amino acid sequence and its V-gene family, and reads without a unique V-gene family were dropped. As a way to deal with suspected cross-contamination and a sequencing artifact, a later analysis dropped roughly 620 nucleotide sequences that were highly shared and had low generation probability. For each public chain, a later analysis derived a clonal expansion index from normalized ranks of inferred template counts within each repertoire. In a later analysis, generation probabilities were computed using a VDJ recombination model fitted to out-of-frame rearrangements, and the results were checked against IGoR. In a later analysis, TCR-TCR, TCR-HLA and TCR-CMV co-occurrence was scored with hypergeometric tests, and a repertoire-size bias correction was applied to TCR pairs. To estimate false discovery rates, a later analysis permuted the HLA or CMV assignments 20 times. A later analysis grouped co-occurring TCRs with DBSCAN, adding TCRdist sequence similarity when clustering within HLA-allele-positive subsets. Repertoires with fewer than 30,000 or more than 120,000 public chains were left out of co-occurrence clustering, as were a handful of repertoires with anomalous nucleotide sharing. TCRdb obtained this table from immuneACCESS and retained in-frame rearrangements with V and J assigned. These tables miss some clones; where compared with another copy, unresolved V genes account for less than half of the shortfall, and the remainder is unexplained. The V and J calls and clone size were taken over from that table, and D and trimming were inferred from the DNA. In all, the sample holds 150,000 to 200,000 clones, and 70% to 90% of those were seen once. The top ten clonotypes cover about a tenth of the sample.

In total, 600 or so healthy bone marrow donors made up the cohort. At the time of sampling, every cohort member was nominally healthy, though immune exposures that went unrecorded were likely present. The donor was CMV seropositive and was included in the group of approximately 310 seropositive cohort members. A peripheral blood sample was provided by each donor, and peripheral blood mononuclear cells were used for TCR beta sequencing. The Qiagen DNeasy Blood Extraction Kit was used to extract genomic DNA from the blood cell samples. Overall results and qualifications from the work: Correlated functional status among segregating V segments might be attributable to linkage disequilibrium, but an unknown experimental factor could not be ruled out. Because some donors lacked HLA typing at each locus, the association tests relied only on the typed subset. In a later analysis, HLA-associated TCR beta chains were found to be more clonally expanded and to have lower generation probabilities than equally common non-associated chains. The study gave a list of roughly 150 TCR beta chains associated with cytomegalovirus. When HLA alleles, especially DR and DQ, strongly co-occurred, TCR associations were difficult to assign to individual alleles. A further reported finding was that TCR beta sequences accurately predicted the HLA-A and HLA-B alleles for most subjects in the first cohort. Most TCR sequences were seen in very few donors, while some public TCRs were found in many individuals. A later analysis found that TCR association rates varied across HLA loci, with DRB1 alleles showing the most associated TCRs and HLA-C alleles the fewest. A later genetic analysis reported fewer N-insertions in productive TCRs among donors in an Asian-associated ancestry cluster than the roughly 620-donor mean. A group of highly shared sequence variants was considered likely to be a technical artifact of the sequencing pipeline. It was suggested by the authors that the approach could potentially be generalized to other disease states and immunological phenotypes. A later analysis reported that several top co-occurrence clusters appeared linked to parvovirus B19, influenza, CMV and Epstein-Barr virus. The classifier was reported to diagnose cytomegalovirus status with high specificity and sensitivity in both the original and validation cohorts. The earlier analysis of around 600 of the donors excluded seventeen rarely observed V segments, including chromosome 9 orphons, because counts were too low. In a later genetic analysis, a missense DCLRE1C variant was associated with V-gene and J-gene trimming of TCR beta chains, and the association was replicated in an independent cohort. A later analysis found that most CMV-associated TCR beta chains appeared HLA-restricted, with HLA associations seemingly driven largely by CMV exposure. Roughly uniform sequencing depth across donors was assumed in presence/absence analyses, although this assumption may not hold. CMV serostatus was the only immune exposure information available for the cohort. In vitro tests confirmed that a few of the cytomegalovirus-associated TCR beta chains recognize cytomegalovirus antigens. In this cohort, only TCR beta chains were sequenced, and detectable features were limited by the absence of alpha or paired-chain data. Broadly in line with IMGT annotations, most TCR beta V segments showed up in productive rearrangements about 90% or about 30% of the time in an earlier analysis of several hundred of the donors. Specific HLA alleles were associated with around 18,000 TCR beta sequences at a false discovery rate of 0.05 in a later analysis. Some IMGT-functional V segments, including TRBV6-2 and TRBV6-3, could not be distinguished by the 87-base-pair reads and were therefore excluded.

The sequence was obtained from a man between 18 and 29 years old in good health and CMV-seropositive. Material: PBMCs. Here the chain combines TRBV19 and TRBJ2-1, with TRBD2 identical over 11 junction bases. The sequenced DNA: TGTGCCAGTAGAGAACTAGCGGGGGTGGGGAATGAGCAGTTCTTC. Its protein is CASRELAGVGNEQFF.